The 25 T cell receptor beta chains reported below all come from one sample, sequenced in a study of monozygotic twins with cystic fibrosis. The data were produced by immunoSEQ multiplex PCR, yet TCRdb's version contains in-frame clones alone and is incomplete. The table lists 8,000 to 10,000 clones, roughly nine tenths of them singletons. Sequencing used blood. Source of these receptors: a boy aged 2 to 10 with cystic fibrosis.

The chain recombines TRBV7-9 with TRBJ1-5; D uncertain. The CDR3 extends over 17 amino acids. V was trimmed by 1 base and J by 0 bases, leaving 13 bases between them. Germline V gives CDR1 SEHNR, CDR2 FQNEAQ (reference sequence). The CDR3 loop is CASSLDRATSSNQPQHF. CDR3 nucleotides: TGTGCCAGCAGCTTAGACCGGGCTACCTCTAGCAATCAGCCCCAGCATTTT.

The rearrangement joins TRBV4-1 to TRBJ2-2; 14 positions agree with TRBD2. V was clipped by 1 base and J by 0 bases; unmatched bases: 1. CDR3 length: 18 amino acids. Germline V gene data show CDR1 as MGHRA and CDR2 as YSYEKL. For the CDR3, the DNA is TGCGCCAGCAGCCAAGGGGGACTAGCGGGGGCGAACACCGGGGAGCTGTTTTTT. Protein product: CASSQGGLAGANTGELFF.

The rearrangement joins TRBV7-2 to TRBJ2-3, with a weak D call TRBD2 (7 bases). The V end lost 3 bases, the J end lost 2 bases, and 18 bases lay between the germline ends. This CDR3 has 17 residues. The V gene's germline CDR1 is SGHTA and CDR2 FQGNSA. For the CDR3, the DNA is TGTGCCAGCAGCTTTGGAGGTGGCGGGGGCTCCACAGATACGCAGTATTTT. It encodes CASSFGGGGGSTDTQYF.

To note about this clone: Germline and junction disagree at one end, which may indicate a read error. The chain has TRBV25-1 and TRBJ1-4, with D unclear. The germline V gene encodes CDR1 MGHDK and CDR2 SYGVNS. The CDR3 runs 13 residues. As DNA, the CDR3 is TGTGCCAGCAGTGAATATGGGAATGGAAAACTGTTTTTT. Its protein product is CASSEYGNGKLFF.

The V call is TRBV6-6, the J call TRBJ2-1; 7 bases line up with TRBD2. V trimming: 0 bases; J trimming: 1 base; junction bases outside the gene matches: 3. From germline, CDR1 is MNHNY and CDR2 SVGAGI (reference sequence). This CDR3 has 16 amino acids. This CDR3 is CASSYSGGGSYNEQFF. DNA for the CDR3: TGTGCCAGCAGTTACTCGGGGGGGGGATCCTACAATGAGCAGTTCTTC.

This sequence joins TRBV19 and TRBJ1-2; D perhaps matches TRBD1 (5 bases). Trimming pared 7 bases from V and 5 bases from J, leaving 14 bases between. CDR1 is LNHDA and CDR2 is SQIVND in the germline V gene (reference sequence). The CDR3 has 13 amino acids. The CDR3 coding sequence is TGTGCCAGTACCATGGGGGGGTTGTATGGCTACACCTTC. It yields the protein CASTMGGLYGYTF.

This chain joins TRBV2 and TRBJ2-4; D possibly corresponds to TRBD2 (5 bases). This CDR3 comprises 13 residues. With 7 bases removed from V and 0 bases from J, the gap between germline ends came to 7 bases. The germline V gene encodes CDR1 SNHLY and CDR2 FYNNEI. The DNA of the CDR3 is TGTGCCAGCACCGGAGGAGCCAAAAACATTCAGTACTTC. Translating it yields CASTGGAKNIQYF.

The V call is TRBV4-3, the J call TRBJ2-5, with D unresolved. CDR1 is LGHNA and CDR2 is YSLEER in the germline V gene. Trimming cost V 2 bases and J 4 bases, with 5 bases left between them. The CDR3 loop spans 12 amino acids. This CDR3 is CASSQSGETQYF. The CDR3 bases are TGCGCCAGCAGCCAATCTGGAGAGACCCAGTACTTC.

The chain recombines TRBV11-3 with TRBJ2-6; 9 bases are shared with TRBD1. The CDR3 has 16 residues. Germline CDR1 and CDR2: SGHNT and YENEEA. The J segment lost 2 bases and the V segment lost 3 bases, leaving 2 bases of the junction unmatched. The CDR3 coding sequence is TGTGCCAGCAGCTTCGGACAGGGGACTGGGGCCAACGTCCTGACTTTC. Translated: CASSFGQGTGANVLTF.

J is TRBJ2-2 and V is TRBV7-6; no reliable D call. This CDR3 contains 12 residues. In germline, CDR1 is SGHVS, CDR2 FNYEAQ. Trimming pared 4 bases from V and 7 bases from J, leaving 7 bases between. This CDR3 is CASSSPNGELFF. CDR3 in DNA: TGTGCCAGCAGCTCACCTAACGGGGAGCTGTTTTTT.

Only one count was recorded for this clone. V usage is TRBV9 and J usage is TRBJ1-1; D possibly corresponds to TRBD1 (5 bases). V dropped 3 bases and J dropped 1 base, with 10 bases sitting between them. From germline, CDR1 is SGDLS and CDR2 YYNGEE. The CDR3 length is 14 residues. CDR3 in DNA: TGTGCCAGCAGCGGGGGACGGTCGAACACTGAAGCTTTCTTT. Protein sequence: CASSGGRSNTEAFF.

The rearrangement links TRBV13 to TRBJ2-1, with 9 bases that match TRBD1. V lost 4 bases, J lost 2 bases, and 3 bases stayed unmatched. Germline V gene lookup returns CDR1 PRHDT and CDR2 FYEKMQ (reference sequence). This CDR3 has 15 residues. CDR3 coding DNA: TGTGCCAGCAGCTCCGGGACAGGGACCTACAATGAGCAGTTCTTC. Translation: CASSSGTGTYNEQFF.

The chain carries TRBV6-5 and TRBJ1-2; TRBD1 agrees at 7 bases. The CDR3 is 14 amino acids. The V gene end was trimmed by 0 bases and the J gene end by 8 bases; junction bases not matched to a gene: 6. Germline V lookup: CDR1 MNHEY, CDR2 SVGAGI. DNA for the CDR3: TGTGCCAGCAGTTACTCAACGACAGGGAACGGCTACACCTTC. Encoded protein: CASSYSTTGNGYTF.

This clone appeared a single time. This rearrangement joins TRBV10-3 to TRBJ2-7; D remains unclear. Trimming removed 0 bases at V and 3 bases at J, with 15 bases between. The CDR3 totals 16 residues. From germline, CDR1 is ENHRY and CDR2 SYGVKD. CDR3 in amino acids: CAISESAIYPHYEQYV. The CDR3 nucleotides read TGTGCCATCAGTGAGTCGGCGATCTATCCCCACTACGAGCAGTACGTC.

The V call is TRBV7-9, the J call TRBJ2-3; no reliable D call. There are 15 residues in the CDR3. Germline V gives CDR1 SEHNR, CDR2 FQNEAQ (reference sequence). The germline V and J ends were trimmed by 0 bases and 6 bases, with 13 bases remaining between them. The CDR3 DNA is TGTGCCAGCAGCTTAGCGCTTAGGGTCGCCGATACGCAGTATTTT. It specifies CASSLALRVADTQYF. The full variable domain, with the rest looked up from reference TRBV7-9 and TRBJ2-3, is DTGVSQNPRHKITKRGQNVTFRCDPISEHNRLYWYRQTLGQGPEFLTYFQNEAQLEKSRLLSDRFSAERPKGSFSTLEIQRTEQGDSAMYLCASSLALRVADTQYFGPGTRLTVL.

This chain uses TRBV6-6 with TRBJ1-5; D gene unclear. This CDR3 region has 13 residues. Per germline, CDR1 MNHNY and CDR2 SVGAGI (reference sequence). V lost 6 bases and J 3 bases, leaving 9 bases between the germline ends. CDR3: CASSPNHNQPQHF. The CDR3 DNA reads as TGTGCCAGCAGCCCCAACCACAATCAGCCCCAGCATTTT.

DNA of the CDR3: TGTGCCAGCAGCGCCGGACTGGGGTTCAATGAGCAGTTCTTC. It codes for CASSAGLGFNEQFF. The genes are TRBV11-2 and TRBJ2-1, with D perhaps TRBD2 (5 bases). Between the trimmed V and J ends, which lost 5 bases and 6 bases, there was a span of 14 bases. CDR1 SGHAT and CDR2 FQNNGV come from the germline V gene. This CDR3 comprises 14 residues.

The chain carries TRBV25-1 and TRBJ2-1, with 8 bases identical to TRBD1. The CDR3 runs 16 residues. Germline CDR1 is MGHDK and CDR2 is SYGVNS. J lost 4 bases, V lost 7 bases, and 12 bases had no gene match. The CDR3 loop is CASNSDRGSPYNEQFF. CDR3 bases: TGTGCCAGCAACAGTGACAGGGGATCACCTTACAATGAGCAGTTCTTC.

The rearrangement uses TRBV5-1 and TRBJ2-2; D ambiguous. Per germline, CDR1 SGHRS and CDR2 YFSETQ. Trimming shortened V by 2 bases and J by 5 bases, and 7 bases separated the two germline ends. This CDR3 region has 13 residues. CDR3 loop: CASSFSGTGELFF. The DNA of the CDR3 is TGCGCCAGCAGCTTTTCGGGTACCGGGGAGCTGTTTTTT.

The chain links TRBV4-1 to TRBJ2-5, with TRBD2 matching 7 bases. The CDR3 loop spans 16 amino acids. Germline-derived CDR1 and CDR2 are MGHRA and YSYEKL. The junction had 12 bases not matched to a gene; V was cut back by 3 bases and J by 5 bases. The CDR3 region is CASSQGRGGALETQYF. CDR3 DNA: TGCGCCAGCAGCCAGGGTCGCGGGGGAGCGCTCGAGACCCAGTACTTC.

Here the CDR3 reads CASSFGGSPLSEQFF. CDR3 nucleotide sequence: TGTGCCAGCAGCTTCGGGGGGTCCCCCTTATCGGAGCAGTTCTTC. The J gene is TRBJ2-1, the V gene TRBV11-3, with 7 bases lining up with TRBD2. With 3 bases clipped from V and 10 bases from J, the junction kept 12 bases outside the gene matches. Germline V gene sequence: CDR1 SGHNT, CDR2 YENEEA. CDR3 length: 15 residues.

This clone was recorded only once. This rearrangement joins TRBV6-4 to TRBJ2-5; D gene ambiguous. The CDR3 has 13 residues. V lost 3 bases and J lost 4, with 9 bases in between. Per the germline V gene, CDR1 is MRHNA and CDR2 is SNTAGT. The CDR3 DNA sequence: TGTGCCAGCAGTGAGGAAACGATAGAGACCCAGTACTTC. It encodes CASSEETIETQYF.

This clone was recorded once. The rearrangement joins TRBV9 to TRBJ2-1, with TRBD2 identical over 8 bases. Per germline, CDR1 SGDLS and CDR2 YYNGEE. V dropped 2 bases and J dropped 7; count of bases not matched to a gene: 8. The CDR3 is 15 residues long. The CDR3 is CASSVTSGGWNEQFF. The CDR3 DNA reads TGTGCCAGCAGCGTTACGAGCGGGGGTTGGAATGAGCAGTTCTTC. The full variable domain, rest sourced from reference TRBV9 and TRBJ2-1, is DSGVTQTPKHLITATGQRVTLRCSPRSGDLSVYWYQQSLDQGLQFLIQYYNGEERAKGNILERFSAQQFPDLHSELNLSSLELGDSALYFCASSVTSGGWNEQFFGPGTRLTVL.

The V gene is TRBV9, the J gene TRBJ1-1; unclear D gene. V shed 6 bases and J shed 0 bases, with 18 bases lying between them. The germline V gene encodes CDR1 SGDLS and CDR2 YYNGEE. CDR3 length equals 16 residues. The CDR3 coding sequence is TGTGCCAGCATTACGCGTAGGCGGAAATTGAACACTGAAGCTTTCTTT. This translates into CASITRRRKLNTEAFF.

A note on this clone: No conserved phenylalanine or tryptophan ends this CDR3, so it is likely a read error. The limits of the CDR3 on the DNA are not certain, so only TCRdb's listed CDR3 is given. The CDR3 spells CASSLQEGRIQI. The genes are TRBV14 and TRBJ1-2. The CDR3 spans 12 amino acids, including both terminal residues. Germline assignment: CDR1 SGHDN and CDR2 FVKESK.